What follows describes a single T cell receptor (beta chain). This clonotype has a count of ten or more. This clone's antigen is unknown. The input lacks base qualities; no much larger clone sits a single base away. Libraries came from 5' RACE. Instrument on record: Illumina HiSeq 2500. A second PCR of about 6 to 11 cycles was run with a J-beta primer mix and a sample-barcoded 5' primer. Each TCR beta cDNA molecule received a unique molecular identifier from a template-switch 5' adaptor carrying 12 random nucleotides. Each sample yielded at least 2.5 million CDR3-containing paired-end reads. First-strand cDNA was synthesized from all RNA with the Mint cDNA synthesis kit, primed by a TRBC-specific oligonucleotide. Following uracil-DNA glycosylase treatment, all cDNA underwent a first 18-cycle PCR with the universal primers M1SS and BC2_uni_R. The authors' pipeline ran thus. Each sample was normalized by randomly selecting 1 million high-quality reads, each carrying a distinct molecular identifier. Reads sharing molecular identifiers were discarded rather than binned into consensus sequences. MiTCR, set to a Q25 quality threshold and the strictest error-elimination algorithm, was used for CDR3 identification, clonotype clustering and error correction. A nonparametric unseen species model with Euler transformation was used to estimate a lower bound on total TCR beta diversity. TCRdb reprocessed the public reads (quality trimming at Q25 with fastp, clone calling with MiXCR) and kept in-frame beta chains. Identical CDR3 proteins give one entry, which carries the most common genes and DNA. The authors' filters were not applied to this entry. This sample gives more than 800,000 distinct CDR3 sequences in total; under 35% of them show up just once. 15% to 20% of the sample lies in the top ten.

The data derive from a study of blood T cells in healthy people across ages (dated by TCRdb to the mid-2010s). About the study as a whole: In model experiments, template switching captured about one uniquely barcoded TCR beta cDNA molecule for every two T cells. Using deep sequencing normalized with unique cDNA molecular identifiers, the study measured how TCR beta repertoire diversity changes with age. The donors were split into four age groups: young (average 16 years), middle-aged (roughly 42), aged (over 55) and long-lived (approximately 89). Donors of different ages were randomly distributed across sequencing lanes to avoid experimental bias. Two additional independent replicas of 1 million unique cDNA reads from the same blood draw were analyzed for two donors (one aged 18 to 30 and one aged 80 or older). The research as a whole found: Estimates of total diversity based on one million sequenced T cells were considered lower bounds and underestimates. Observed TCR beta diversity correlated strongly with the percentage of naive T cells measured by flow cytometry. Since profiling was done on bulk unsorted PBMCs, naive and antigen-experienced compartments could not be conclusively compared. Observed TCR beta diversity per million T cells fell roughly linearly with age, and a significant reduction was already apparent by age around 36. The CMV infection status of donors was not known, potentially confounding age-related changes in expanded clonotypes. Compared with the aged group, the long-lived group had more naive CD4+ T cells, fewer expanded clones and increased TCR diversity, suggesting age selection.

The roughly 39 donors, aged about 6 to 90 years, were systemically healthy Caucasian individuals from Russia. Each donor gave about 9.8 milliliters of peripheral blood, drawn into EDTA-treated Vacutainer tubes. PBMCs were isolated by Ficoll-Paque density-gradient centrifugation, with at least 6 million obtained per sample. Trizol reagent was used to extract total RNA from the PBMCs, yielding at least 6 micrograms per sample. The percentages of naive CD45RAhigh/CD27high T cells were determined by flow cytometry on a PBMC aliquot from every donor. This TCR was recovered from a woman of 80 years or more in good health. The sequenced material came from blood.

The CDR3 protein sequence reads: CASSPGQRYGYTF. The nucleotides are TGTGCCAGCAGCCCGGGACAGAGATATGGCTACACCTTC. This chain is built from TRBV6-2 or TRBV6-3 and TRBJ1-2, with 7 junctional bases fitting TRBD1. Germline trimming amounts to 6 bases on V and 5 bases on J, with 6 as the count of junction bases outside the gene matches. The CDR3 goes from the cysteine to the phenylalanine over 13 residues. Kept here is only the CDR3 DNA, which spans 39 bases and is read in frame from base 1. CDR1 MNHEY and CDR2 SVGEGT are derived from the germline V gene.